Listed below are T cell receptor beta chains from one sample, sequenced in a study of cytomegalovirus exposure and HLA in healthy donors. Here immunoSEQ multiplex PCR was the method, and the copy in TCRdb shows in-frame clones only, minus some. The profile covers about 93,000 clones, with about 79% appearing a single time and 3.8% taken by the ten largest. The sequenced sample consisted of PBMCs. Receptor source: a man aged 45 to 65 in good health and CMV-seronegative. Each CDR3 is given with its conserved first and last residue.

j_call: TRBJ1-2; v_call: TRBV11-1; cdr3_aa: CASSFGTGGNYGYTF
j_call: TRBJ1-1; v_call: TRBV5-1; cdr3_aa: CASSSDITNTEAFF
j_call: TRBJ2-5; v_call: TRBV11-2; cdr3_aa: CASSQTTALGGETQYF
j_call: TRBJ2-1; v_call: TRBV19; cdr3_aa: CASSILSGNEQFF
j_call: TRBJ1-4; v_call: TRBV6-5; cdr3_aa: CASREHFEDHEKLFF
j_call: TRBJ1-2; v_call: TRBV19; cdr3_aa: CASSQNYGYTF
j_call: TRBJ1-3; v_call: TRBV6-1; cdr3_aa: CASSEQGAGNTIYF
j_call: TRBJ2-3; v_call: TRBV5-1; cdr3_aa: CASSSYGGDTQYF
j_call: TRBJ1-1; v_call: TRBV29-1; cdr3_aa: CSGQPGQANTEAFF
j_call: TRBJ2-3; v_call: TRBV5-1; cdr3_aa: CASSLRVGGTRDTQYF
j_call: TRBJ2-5; v_call: TRBV7-7; cdr3_aa: CASSPLGGSQETQYF
j_call: TRBJ1-2; v_call: TRBV28; cdr3_aa: CASSREGYTF
j_call: TRBJ2-7; v_call: TRBV6-5; cdr3_aa: CASSRSGVYEQYF
j_call: TRBJ2-7; v_call: TRBV9; cdr3_aa: CASSVGILDNTYEQYF
j_call: TRBJ2-5; v_call: TRBV18; cdr3_aa: CASSPRTGIPTETQYF
j_call: TRBJ2-7; v_call: TRBV29-1; cdr3_aa: CSVEGLAGEVDEQYF
j_call: TRBJ2-3; v_call: TRBV29-1; cdr3_aa: CSVLQGVTDTQYF
j_call: TRBJ2-1; v_call: TRBV9; cdr3_aa: CASSGTSGTYNEQFF
j_call: TRBJ1-5; v_call: TRBV21-1; cdr3_aa: CASRESRKKQGEVGQPQHF
j_call: TRBJ2-1; v_call: TRBV27; cdr3_aa: CASSLGGYEQFF
j_call: TRBJ1-2; v_call: TRBV28; cdr3_aa: CASSLTQNYGYTF
j_call: TRBJ1-4; v_call: TRBV4-3; cdr3_aa: CASSRTGEKLFF
j_call: TRBJ2-2; v_call: TRBV6-6; cdr3_aa: CASRWSANTGELFF